The 6 T cell receptor beta chains listed next were all sequenced from one sample in a study. TCRdb re-called the RT-PCR reads with MiXCR, one entry per CDR3 protein. Here the sample spans more than 550,000 distinct CDR3 sequences, approximately 15% being singletons. Material for sequencing was memory CD4+ T cells from blood. The receptors come from a female donor in good health, serving as a healthy control.

This clonotype was seen repeatedly, ten times or more. V usage is TRBV6-6 and J usage is TRBJ1-1; D is uncertain. V was shortened by 1 base and J by 4 bases, with 4 bases between the two germline ends. Germline CDR1 and CDR2: MNHNY and SVGAGI (reference sequence). CDR3 length: 12 amino acids. The DNA of the CDR3 is TGTGCCAGCAGTTACTGGGGCACTGAAGCTTTCTTT. Amino acid sequence: CASSYWGTEAFF.

This clonotype was observed many times. The rearrangement links TRBV7-2 to TRBJ2-7; 7 bases align to TRBD1. Germline lookup yields CDR1 SGHTA and CDR2 FQGNSA. J lost 1 base, V lost 5 bases, and 8 bases had no gene match. This CDR3 comprises 15 residues. CDR3 in amino acids: CASSPDRALSYEQYF. DNA of the CDR3: TGTGCCAGCAGCCCCGACAGGGCTTTATCCTACGAGCAGTACTTC.

This chain connects TRBV20-1 to TRBJ2-1, with D perhaps matching TRBD1 or TRBD2 (5 bases each). CDR3 length: 15 amino acids. V shed 3 bases and J shed 7 bases, with 19 bases lying between them. Germline-derived CDR1 and CDR2 are DFQATT and SNEGSKA (reference sequence). The DNA for the CDR3 is TGCAGTGCTAGGAGGGGTGGGCCTGGCGGAAATGAGCAGTTCTTC. Residues: CSARRGGPGGNEQFF.

Concerning this clonotype: A junction end diverges from the germline sequence, so it may reflect a read error. The V gene is TRBV6-5, the J gene TRBJ2-3, with D maybe TRBD2 (6 bases). This CDR3 has 12 residues. Germline V gene sequence: CDR1 MNHEY, CDR2 SVGAGI. This CDR3 is CASYGSTDTQYF. Here the CDR3 DNA reads TGTGCCAGTTACGGGAGTACAGATACTCAGTATTTT.

This clonotype has more than one count but fewer than ten. The chain employs TRBV29-1 and TRBJ1-1, with D hard to call. Germline values: CDR1 SQVTM, CDR2 ANQGSEA. This CDR3 has 13 residues. Trimming removed 5 bases from V and 7 bases from J, with 17 bases in between. The CDR3 DNA follows: TGCAGCGTTCGGGCGCAGCTAAGCGATGAAGCTTTCTTT. Protein sequence: CSVRAQLSDEAFF.

The rearrangement joins TRBV4-2 to TRBJ1-1, with no clear D. CDR3 size: 14 residues. Germline lookup yields CDR1 LGHNA and CDR2 YNFKEQ. The V end lost 2 bases, the J end lost 1 base, and 8 bases lay between the germline ends. CDR3 coding DNA: TGTGCCAGCAGCCAAAACTTACAGAACACTGAAGCTTTCTTT. Its protein product is CASSQNLQNTEAFF.